The 4 T cell receptor beta chains below come from one sample, sequenced in a study of blood T cell repertoires in COVID-19. TCRdb's copy holds only in-frame clones and misses some; the assay was immunoSEQ multiplex PCR. Of about 180,000 clones in the sample, 80% to 90% were seen once. Material: peripheral blood. The source of these receptors is a man between 65 and 85 years old with active or convalescent COVID-19.

A few counts support this clone. V and J are TRBV18 and TRBJ1-5; 7 bases line up with TRBD1. The CDR3 sequence is 16 residues long. The germline V gene encodes CDR1 KGHSH and CDR2 LQKENI. Trimming at V came to 2 bases and at J to 3 bases, leaving 7 bases not matched to a gene. CDR3 loop: CASSPTTGITNQPQHF. Written as DNA, the CDR3 is TGTGCCAGCTCACCAACGACAGGGATTACCAATCAGCCCCAGCATTTT.

The rearrangement uses TRBV7-9 and TRBJ1-1; D gene unclear. CDR3 length: 15 residues. V lost 0 bases and J 5 bases, leaving 13 bases between the germline ends. In germline, CDR1 is SEHNR, CDR2 FQNEAQ (reference sequence). In nucleotides, the CDR3 is TGTGCCAGCAGCTTAGCAACACCTGTAAGAACTGAAGCTTTCTTT. Translated, it gives CASSLATPVRTEAFF. The full variable domain, rest sourced from reference TRBV7-9 and TRBJ1-1, is DTGVSQNPRHKITKRGQNVTFRCDPISEHNRLYWYRQTLGQGPEFLTYFQNEAQLEKSRLLSDRFSAERPKGSFSTLEIQRTEQGDSAMYLCASSLATPVRTEAFFGQGTRLTVV.

The chain recombines TRBV30 with TRBJ2-5; TRBD1 might be the D (6 bases). This CDR3 region has 14 residues. Trimming pared 3 bases from V and 5 bases from J, leaving 16 bases between. The germline V gene encodes CDR1 GTSNPN and CDR2 SVGIG (reference sequence). CDR3 protein: CAWSQGFVSETQYF. CDR3 in DNA: TGTGCCTGGAGCCAGGGGTTCGTGTCTGAGACCCAGTACTTC.

The V and J genes are TRBV7-2 and TRBJ2-7; the match to TRBD2 covers 9 bases. Germline V lookup: CDR1 SGHTA, CDR2 FQGNSA. Unmatched junction bases numbered 13, after V lost 4 bases and J lost 6 bases. The CDR3 consists of 16 residues. CDR3 in DNA: TGTGCCAGCAGCTCCTTGCCGGGGCGGGAGGGTGGCGAGCAGTACTTC. Translation gives CASSSLPGREGGEQYF.